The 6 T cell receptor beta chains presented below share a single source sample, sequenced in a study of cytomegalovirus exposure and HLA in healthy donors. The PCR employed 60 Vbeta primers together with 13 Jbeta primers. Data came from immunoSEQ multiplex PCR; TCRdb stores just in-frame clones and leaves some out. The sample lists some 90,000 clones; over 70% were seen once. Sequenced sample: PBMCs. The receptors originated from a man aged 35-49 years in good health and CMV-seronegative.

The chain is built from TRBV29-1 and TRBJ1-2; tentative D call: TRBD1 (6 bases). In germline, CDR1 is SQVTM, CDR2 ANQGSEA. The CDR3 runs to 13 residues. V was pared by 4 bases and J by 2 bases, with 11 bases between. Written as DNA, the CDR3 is TGCAGCGTTGTAGGGGGGGCAAACTATGGCTACACCTTC. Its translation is CSVVGGANYGYTF.

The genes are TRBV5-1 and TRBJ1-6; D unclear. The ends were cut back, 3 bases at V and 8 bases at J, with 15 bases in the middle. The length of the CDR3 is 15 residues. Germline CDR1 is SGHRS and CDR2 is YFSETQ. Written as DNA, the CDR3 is TGCGCCAGCAGCTCGCGACTCCAGTCGGATTCACCCCTCCACTTT. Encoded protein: CASSSRLQSDSPLHF.

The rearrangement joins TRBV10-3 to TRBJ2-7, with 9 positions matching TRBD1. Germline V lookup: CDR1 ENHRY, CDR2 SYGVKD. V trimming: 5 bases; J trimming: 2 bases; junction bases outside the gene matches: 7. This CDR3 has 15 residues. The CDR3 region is CAISSSGTGTYEQYF. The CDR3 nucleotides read TGTGCCATCAGTAGCTCCGGGACAGGGACCTACGAGCAGTACTTC.

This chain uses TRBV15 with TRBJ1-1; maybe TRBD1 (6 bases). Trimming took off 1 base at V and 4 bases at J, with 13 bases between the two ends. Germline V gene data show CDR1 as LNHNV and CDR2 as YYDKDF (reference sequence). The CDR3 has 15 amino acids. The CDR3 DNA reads TGTGCCACCAGCAGAGGGGGGCCGGGGGGCACTGAAGCTTTCTTT. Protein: CATSRGGPGGTEAFF.

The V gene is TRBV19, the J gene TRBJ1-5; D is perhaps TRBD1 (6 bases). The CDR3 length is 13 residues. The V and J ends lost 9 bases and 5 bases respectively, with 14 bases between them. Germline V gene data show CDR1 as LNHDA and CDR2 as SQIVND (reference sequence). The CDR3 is CASRGVDYQPQHF. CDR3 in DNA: TGTGCCAGCAGGGGAGTGGACTATCAGCCCCAGCATTTT.

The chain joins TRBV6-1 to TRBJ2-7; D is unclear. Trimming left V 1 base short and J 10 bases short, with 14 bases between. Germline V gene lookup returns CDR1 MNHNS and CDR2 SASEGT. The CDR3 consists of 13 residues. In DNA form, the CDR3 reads TGTGCCAGCAGTGAAGATTCCAACACTAAACAGTACTTC. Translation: CASSEDSNTKQYF.